This TCR beta chain was retrieved from a study of T-cell memory formation after mild COVID-19. At the level of the study: Largely donor-specific TCR clusters were found.

MiXCR was run by TCRdb on the 5' RACE reads, yielding one entry per CDR3 protein. The sample has 100,000 to 150,000 distinct CDR3 sequences, about 18% seen once. In this sample, this clonotype turned up a few times. Its antigen is unidentified. V shed 4 bases and J shed 0 bases, with 17 bases lying between them. CDR1 is SGDLS, CDR2 YYNGEE, per germline. This CDR3 region has 18 residues. Study-wide points: Among CD4+ contracting clones, most were CM and EM, and CD8+ ones EMRA. Memory from before infection featured some responding clones, which suggests cross-reactive memory joined. Clones contracting day 15 to 85 were balanced CD4/CD8; later expanders leaned CD4+.

V usage is TRBV9 and J usage is TRBJ2-6; the D gene is possibly TRBD2 (6 bases). The sequenced sample was PBMCs or a T cell subset sorted from them (not recorded which). The sequence came from a man in his late teens or twenties who had mild COVID-19 (a few samples of this study predate the infection). Cell type and time point are not known. CDR3 region: CASSFSGRRVSGANVLTF. For the CDR3, the DNA is TGTGCCAGCAGCTTTTCGGGACGGAGGGTCTCTGGGGCCAACGTCCTGACTTTC.